This passage covers 17 T cell receptor beta chains from one sample sequenced in a study of T-cell reconstitution after alpha-beta-depleted transplantation in children. Construction of the TCRbeta library involved unique molecular identifiers. TCRdb re-called the PCR reads with MiXCR, one entry per CDR3 protein. The sample gives hundreds of thousands of distinct CDR3 sequences, roughly 10% of which show up once; 4% is in the top ten. The sample consisted of PBMCs from the stem cell graft donor, taken from the stem cell graft. The receptors were gathered from a human donor who donated a stem cell graft to a child with acute myeloid leukemia.

The chain links TRBV2 to TRBJ1-5; D remains ambiguous. The CDR3 runs to 13 residues. The germline V gene encodes CDR1 SNHLY and CDR2 FYNNEI. V shed 3 bases and J shed 5 bases, with 8 bases lying between them. CDR3 sequence: CASSDGAHQPQHF. The CDR3 region has the DNA TGTGCCAGCAGTGATGGTGCACATCAGCCCCAGCATTTT.

Ten or more counts support this clonotype. For the CDR3, the DNA is TGCAGTGCTAGAGATTTAGGACCTCCGTCGGCCAATCAGCCCCAGCATTTT. This codes for CSARDLGPPSANQPQHF. The V and J genes are TRBV20-1 and TRBJ1-5; D remains ambiguous. V dropped 0 bases and J dropped 3 bases, with 18 bases sitting between them. The CDR3 loop spans 17 amino acids. Germline CDR1 and CDR2: DFQATT and SNEGSKA (reference sequence).

This chain links TRBV29-1 with TRBJ1-1; no clear D. The CDR3 sequence is 12 residues long. V shed 7 bases and J shed 2 bases, with 11 bases lying between them. Germline CDR1 and CDR2: SQVTM and ANQGSEA. CDR3 loop: CSAITANTEAFF. CDR3 sequence (DNA): TGCAGCGCTATTACAGCTAACACTGAAGCTTTCTTT. The variable domain in full, completed from reference TRBV29-1 and TRBJ1-1, reads SAVISQKPSRDICQRGTSLTIQCQVDSQVTMMFWYRQQPGQSLTLIATANQGSEATYESGFVIDKFPISRPNLTFSTLTVSNMSPEDSSIYLCSAITANTEAFFGQGTRLTVV.

V is TRBV4-1 and J is TRBJ2-1; the match to TRBD2 covers 10 bases. CDR3 length: 16 amino acids. The ends lost 0 bases at V and 7 bases at J; junction bases unmatched: 6. Germline V gene sequence: CDR1 MGHRA, CDR2 YSYEKL. CDR3 sequence reads: CASSQEGSSGRNEQFF. The CDR3 DNA reads as TGCGCCAGCAGCCAAGAGGGGTCTAGCGGGAGAAATGAGCAGTTCTTC.

This clonotype was detected only a few times. The chain has TRBV4-3 and TRBJ2-3, with 14 bases matching TRBD2. This CDR3 is 20 amino acids long. With V trimmed by 0 bases and J by 6 bases, 14 bases remained unmatched. The germline V gene encodes CDR1 LGHNA and CDR2 YSLEER. The CDR3 is CASSQEDTPGTSGSRDTQYF. The CDR3 nucleotides read TGCGCCAGCAGCCAAGAGGATACCCCCGGGACTAGCGGGAGCAGGGATACGCAGTATTTT.

This clonotype was recorded a few times. V is TRBV20-1 and J is TRBJ2-3, with 8 nucleotides matching TRBD2. The germline gives CDR1 DFQATT, CDR2 SNEGSKA (reference sequence). V dropped 5 bases and J dropped 5; count of bases not matched to a gene: 12. The CDR3 runs to 15 residues. In DNA form, the CDR3 reads TGCAGTGCTCCCCTCCCTATAGCGGGGAAAGATACGCAGTATTTT. Protein sequence: CSAPLPIAGKDTQYF.

The chain has TRBV29-1 and TRBJ2-5; D unclear. This CDR3 has 13 amino acids. Germline V gene data show CDR1 as SQVTM and CDR2 as ANQGSEA. With 5 bases removed from V and 1 base from J, the gap between germline ends came to 11 bases. The CDR3 bases are TGCAGCGTTATTCGCTCGAGCCAAGAGACCCAGTACTTC. Its translation: CSVIRSSQETQYF. Looking up the rest from reference TRBV29-1 and TRBJ2-5 gives the full variable domain: SAVISQKPSRDICQRGTSLTIQCQVDSQVTMMFWYRQQPGQSLTLIATANQGSEATYESGFVIDKFPISRPNLTFSTLTVSNMSPEDSSIYLCSVIRSSQETQYFGPGTRLLVL.

This clonotype was recorded a few times. The CDR3 sequence: CSATQTEGVGTDTQYF. The DNA for the CDR3 is TGCAGTGCGACACAGACAGAGGGAGTGGGTACAGATACGCAGTATTTT. The chain has TRBV20-1 and TRBJ2-3; D possibly uses TRBD1 or TRBD2 (5 bases each). Germline CDR1 DFQATT, CDR2 SNEGSKA (reference sequence). There are 16 residues in the CDR3. V was trimmed by 6 bases and J by 3 bases, leaving 22 bases between them.

This clonotype was counted many times. CDR3 bases: TGTGCCAGCAGCTTGGCTCCAGGGGGCGGGGGGAATGAGCAGTTCTTC. It codes for CASSLAPGGGGNEQFF. J is TRBJ2-1 and V is TRBV5-5; D is possibly TRBD1 or TRBD2 (8 bases each). In germline, CDR1 is SGHKS, CDR2 YYEKEE (reference sequence). Trimming left V 0 bases short and J 7 bases short, with 17 bases between. CDR3 size: 16 residues.

This clonotype was seen more than once but under ten times. J is TRBJ2-2 and V is TRBV20-1, with 13 bases identical to TRBD2. V shed 6 bases, J shed 6 bases, and the junction held 4 bases outside the gene matches. The CDR3 covers 14 residues. Germline CDR1 DFQATT, CDR2 SNEGSKA (reference sequence). CDR3 loop: CSAKLAGGPGELFF. CDR3 nucleotides: TGCAGTGCCAAACTAGCGGGAGGGCCCGGGGAGCTGTTTTTT.

The J gene is TRBJ1-2, the V gene TRBV9; TRBD1 is a possible D gene (6 bases). CDR3 length equals 15 residues. Looked up from germline, CDR1 is SGDLS and CDR2 is YYNGEE. The V gene lost 2 bases and the J gene lost 8 bases, with 19 bases spanning the gap. This chain's CDR3 is CASSVTPQGSKGYTF. CDR3 coding DNA: TGTGCCAGCAGCGTTACACCGCAGGGGAGTAAAGGCTACACCTTC.

This clonotype has at least ten counts. The chain has TRBV24-1 and TRBJ2-1, with 10 bases matching TRBD2. Per germline, CDR1 KGHDR and CDR2 SFDVKD. The trim removed 3 bases at V and 3 bases at J, leaving 4 bases unmatched. The CDR3 contains 16 residues. This chain's CDR3 is CATSDGASGSYNEQFF. The DNA of the CDR3 is TGTGCCACCAGTGATGGGGCTAGCGGGAGCTACAATGAGCAGTTCTTC.

Many counts were recorded for this clonotype. J is TRBJ1-5 and V is TRBV24-1; TRBD1 might be the D (6 bases). Between the trimmed V and J ends, which lost 4 bases and 3 bases, there was a span of 12 bases. The CDR3 is made up of 15 amino acids. Germline lookup yields CDR1 KGHDR and CDR2 SFDVKD. The CDR3 is CATSDKQGINQPQHF. As DNA, the CDR3 is TGTGCCACCAGTGACAAACAGGGTATCAATCAGCCCCAGCATTTT.

The rearrangement joins TRBV27 to TRBJ1-1; weak D call: TRBD1 (5 bases). Germline assignment: CDR1 MNHEY and CDR2 SMNVEV (reference sequence). V was pared by 5 bases and J by 2 bases, with 15 bases between. The CDR3 has 15 amino acids. The CDR3 loop is CASSLLRQNNTEAFF. CDR3 DNA: TGTGCCAGCAGTCTCCTCCGACAGAACAACACTGAAGCTTTCTTT.

This clonotype was seen ten or more times. V is TRBV6-2 or TRBV6-3 and J is TRBJ2-1, with a tentative D call TRBD2 (8 bases). V was trimmed by 6 bases and J by 8 bases, leaving 20 bases between them. The CDR3 runs to 15 residues. Germline loops: CDR1 MNHEY, CDR2 SVGEGT. Here the CDR3 DNA reads TGTGCCAGCAGCCCGACGGGACTAGGGGGCCATGAGCAGTTCTTC. It specifies CASSPTGLGGHEQFF.

This chain joins TRBV28 and TRBJ2-1; no clear D gene. Germline values: CDR1 MDHEN, CDR2 SYDVKM. The ends were cut back, 6 bases at V and 5 bases at J, with 11 bases in the middle. The CDR3 length is 13 residues. The CDR3 DNA reads TGTGCCAGCAGCCCTACACCAAACAATGAGCAGTTCTTC. As protein: CASSPTPNNEQFF.

V is TRBV6-2 or TRBV6-3 and J is TRBJ1-1; D possibly corresponds to TRBD1 (5 bases). The CDR3 has 14 amino acids. The V end was cut by 0 bases, the J end by 4 bases, with 9 bases between. Germline V gene lookup returns CDR1 MNHEY and CDR2 SVGEGT. In DNA, the CDR3 is TGTGCCAGCAGTTACTCCGTGAGGGGCACTGAAGCTTTCTTT. Translating gives CASSYSVRGTEAFF.